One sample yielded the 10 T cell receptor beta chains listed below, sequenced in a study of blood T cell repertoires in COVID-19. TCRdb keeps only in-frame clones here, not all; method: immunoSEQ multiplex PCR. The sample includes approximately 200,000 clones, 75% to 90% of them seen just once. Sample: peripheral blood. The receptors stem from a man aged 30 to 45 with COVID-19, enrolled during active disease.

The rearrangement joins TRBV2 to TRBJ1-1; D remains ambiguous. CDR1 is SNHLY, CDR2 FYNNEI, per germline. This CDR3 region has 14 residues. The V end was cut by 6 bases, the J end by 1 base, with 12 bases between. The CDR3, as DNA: TGTGCCAGCAGCATACTAGGAAGGAACACTGAAGCTTTCTTT. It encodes CASSILGRNTEAFF.

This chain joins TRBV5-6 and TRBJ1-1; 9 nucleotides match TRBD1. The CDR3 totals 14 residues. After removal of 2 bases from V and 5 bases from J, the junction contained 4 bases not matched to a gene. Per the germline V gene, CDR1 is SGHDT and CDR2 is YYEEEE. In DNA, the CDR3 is TGTGCCAGCAGCTTCCGGGACAGGGTTACTGAAGCTTTCTTT. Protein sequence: CASSFRDRVTEAFF. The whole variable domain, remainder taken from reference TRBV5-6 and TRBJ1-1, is DAGVTQSPTHLIKTRGQQVTLRCSPKSGHDTVSWYQQALGQGPQFIFQYYEEEERQRGNFPDRFSGHQFPNYSSELNVNALLLGDSALYLCASSFRDRVTEAFFGQGTRLTVV.

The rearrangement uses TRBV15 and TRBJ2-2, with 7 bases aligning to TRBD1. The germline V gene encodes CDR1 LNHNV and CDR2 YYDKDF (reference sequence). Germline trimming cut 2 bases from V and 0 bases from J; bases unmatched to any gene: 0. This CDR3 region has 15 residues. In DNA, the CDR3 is TGTGCCACCAGCAGACAGGGGGCGAACACCGGGGAGCTGTTTTTT. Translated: CATSRQGANTGELFF.

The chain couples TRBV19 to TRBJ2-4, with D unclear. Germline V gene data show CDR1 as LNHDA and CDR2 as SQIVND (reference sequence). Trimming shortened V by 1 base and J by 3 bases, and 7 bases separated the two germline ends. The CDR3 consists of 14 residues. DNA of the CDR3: TGTGCCAGTAGTATAGGCGAGCGCAAAAACATTCAGTACTTC. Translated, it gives CASSIGERKNIQYF.

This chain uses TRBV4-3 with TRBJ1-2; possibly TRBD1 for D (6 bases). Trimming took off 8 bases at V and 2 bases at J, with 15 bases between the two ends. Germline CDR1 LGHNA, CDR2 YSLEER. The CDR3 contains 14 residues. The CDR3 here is CASGYDRFNYGYTF. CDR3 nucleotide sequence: TGCGCCAGCGGTTACGACAGGTTCAACTATGGCTACACCTTC.

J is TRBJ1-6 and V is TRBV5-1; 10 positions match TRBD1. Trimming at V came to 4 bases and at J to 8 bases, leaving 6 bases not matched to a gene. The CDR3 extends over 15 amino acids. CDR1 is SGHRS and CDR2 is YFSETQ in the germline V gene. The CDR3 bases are TGCGCCAGCAGCCCGGAGGGACAGGGGTATTCACCCCTCCACTTT. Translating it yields CASSPEGQGYSPLHF.

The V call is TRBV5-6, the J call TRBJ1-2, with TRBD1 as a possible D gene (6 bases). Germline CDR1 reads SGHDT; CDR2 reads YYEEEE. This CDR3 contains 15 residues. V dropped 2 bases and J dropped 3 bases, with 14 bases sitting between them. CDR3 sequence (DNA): TGTGCCAGCAGCTTAACAGGGAGGGTCGACTATGGCTACACCTTC. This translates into CASSLTGRVDYGYTF.

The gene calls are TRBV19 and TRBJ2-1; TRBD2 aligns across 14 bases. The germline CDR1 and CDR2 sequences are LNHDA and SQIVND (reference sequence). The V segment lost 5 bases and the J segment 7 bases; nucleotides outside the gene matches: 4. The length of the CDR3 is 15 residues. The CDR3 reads CASSQTSGRVNEQFF. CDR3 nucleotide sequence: TGTGCCAGTAGTCAGACTAGCGGGAGGGTAAATGAGCAGTTCTTC.

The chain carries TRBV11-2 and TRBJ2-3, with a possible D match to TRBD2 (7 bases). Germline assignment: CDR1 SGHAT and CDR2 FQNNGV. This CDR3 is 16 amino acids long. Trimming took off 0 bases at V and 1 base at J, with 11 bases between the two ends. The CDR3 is CASSLEGGGRTDTQYF. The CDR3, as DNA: TGTGCCAGCAGCTTAGAGGGCGGGGGCCGCACAGATACGCAGTATTTT.

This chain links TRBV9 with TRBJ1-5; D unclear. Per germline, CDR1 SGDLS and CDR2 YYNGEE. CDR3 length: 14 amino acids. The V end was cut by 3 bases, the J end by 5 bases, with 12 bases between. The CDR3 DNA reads TGTGCCAGCAGCGGGGGAGCAGGTGATCAGCCCCAGCATTTT. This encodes CASSGGAGDQPQHF.